A selection of T cell receptor beta chains follows, all from one sample in a study of cytomegalovirus exposure and HLA in healthy donors. Generated by immunoSEQ multiplex PCR, the TCRdb table keeps only in-frame clones and is missing some. In the table there are about 200,000 clones, more than 75% of which are singletons. What was sequenced was PBMCs. The receptors were gathered from a man between 35 and 55 years old in good health and CMV-seropositive. Both conserved end residues are part of each CDR3. A D gene is named only where the DNA matches it firmly. Size is stated for part of the rows, as once, few or many counts, or as a class when the clone is expanded.

D gene,J gene,clone size,V gene,CDR3 protein,CDR3 DNA
-,TRBJ1-1,-,TRBV19,CASSITDNTEAFF,TGTGCCAGTAGTATCACAGACAACACTGAAGCTTTCTTT
TRBD1,TRBJ1-5,-,TRBV5-5,CASSRIVGQHNQPQHF,TGTGCCAGCAGCCGGATCGTGGGACAGCACAATCAGCCCCAGCATTTT
-,TRBJ1-4,-,TRBV6-7,CASLLPRVCWEKLFF,TGTGCCAGCCTATTACCGAGGGTATGTTGGGAAAAACTGTTTTTT
TRBD1,TRBJ2-7,few,TRBV2,CASRGDSTTYEQYF,TGTGCCAGCAGGGGGGACAGTACCACCTACGAGCAGTACTTC
TRBD1,TRBJ2-2,-,TRBV28,CASQGTGNTGELFF,TGTGCCAGCCAAGGGACAGGCAACACCGGGGAGCTGTTTTTT
-,TRBJ1-1,-,TRBV2,CASCPLTEPVPEAFF,TGTGCCAGCTGCCCCTTAACCGAACCGGTACCTGAAGCTTTCTTT
TRBD2,TRBJ2-7,-,TRBV7-3,CASSSPTRTSRNREQYF,TGTGCCAGCAGCTCACCGACCCGGACTAGCCGCAACCGGGAGCAGTACTTC
TRBD1,TRBJ1-2,-,TRBV28,CATEGQGSYGYTF,TGTGCCACGGAGGGACAGGGCTCCTATGGCTACACCTTC
TRBD1,TRBJ2-2,-,TRBV9,CASSPTGGRGELFF,TGTGCCAGCAGCCCGACAGGGGGCAGGGGGGAGCTGTTTTTT
-,TRBJ2-6,-,TRBV6-4,CASQDTSGANVLTF,TGTGCCAGCCAAGACACCTCTGGGGCCAACGTCCTGACTTTC
TRBD2,TRBJ2-7,-,TRBV18,CASSPSFGRLAGGPYEQYF,TGTGCCAGCTCACCCTCTTTCGGGAGGCTAGCGGGAGGGCCCTACGAGCAGTACTTC
TRBD2,TRBJ2-5,-,TRBV7-9,CASSPPGGQETQYF,TGTGCCAGCAGCCCCCCGGGGGGTCAAGAGACCCAGTACTTC
TRBD1,TRBJ2-1,-,TRBV5-1,CASSLGQGPYNEQFF,TGCGCCAGCAGCTTGGGACAGGGGCCCTACAATGAGCAGTTCTTC
-,TRBJ2-7,-,TRBV6-1,CASSPDSSYEQYF,TGTGCCAGCAGCCCTGACAGTTCCTACGAGCAGTACTTC
TRBD1,TRBJ1-2,-,TRBV11-3,CASSLDTGTGAHLNYGYTF,TGTGCCAGCAGCTTAGATACCGGGACAGGGGCACATCTCAACTATGGCTACACCTTC
TRBD2,TRBJ2-7,-,TRBV27,CASSLLAGGADEQYF,TGTGCCAGCAGTTTATTAGCGGGAGGGGCCGACGAGCAGTACTTC
TRBD2,TRBJ2-7,-,TRBV4-2,CASSLGTSGSFSYEQYF,TGTGCCAGCAGCCTCGGGACTAGCGGGAGCTTTTCCTACGAGCAGTACTTC
-,TRBJ2-7,-,TRBV28,CASSLAGPAYEQYF,TGTGCCAGCAGTTTGGCGGGCCCGGCCTACGAGCAGTACTTC
-,TRBJ1-1,-,TRBV11-2,CASSLAGIEAFF,TGTGCCAGCAGCTTAGCGGGGATAGAAGCTTTCTTT
-,TRBJ2-7,-,TRBV28,CASSSVRDFYEQYF,TGTGCCAGCAGCTCGGTCCGGGACTTCTACGAGCAGTACTTC
TRBD2,TRBJ2-1,-,TRBV5-4,CASSRDYSEQFF,TGTGCCAGCAGCAGGGACTATTCTGAGCAGTTCTTC
TRBD1,TRBJ1-6,-,TRBV28,CASSLLALDRGDSPLHF,TGTGCCAGCAGTTTATTAGCGCTAGACAGGGGGGATTCACCCCTCCACTTT
TRBD1,TRBJ1-2,-,TRBV5-6,CASSFTGADSGYTF,TGTGCCAGCAGCTTTACAGGGGCGGATAGTGGCTACACCTTC